This T cell receptor beta chain is from a study of response to subunit inactivated influenza vaccine. TCRdb processed the RT-PCR reads anew with MiXCR; each CDR3 protein has one entry. The sample yields more than 600,000 distinct CDR3 sequences, about 18% seen once. Points from the study as a whole: It was suggested by the authors that few new T cells are recruited by each seasonal influenza vaccination.

A note on this clonotype: Antigen specificity is unknown.

The V end lost 1 base, the J end lost 2 bases, and 9 bases lay between the germline ends. The CDR3 extends over 13 amino acids. The germline gives CDR1 GTSNPN, CDR2 SVGIG (reference sequence). The chain links TRBV30 to TRBJ2-7, with D hard to call. The material was PBMCs from blood, obtained approximately 5 days after vaccination. This sequence was found in a man aged 50-60 years who received an inactivated influenza vaccine. This chain's CDR3 is CAWSGGGPYEQYF. The CDR3 nucleotides read TGTGCCTGGAGTGGGGGTGGCCCCTACGAGCAGTACTTC. Looking up the rest from reference TRBV30 and TRBJ2-7 gives the full variable domain: SQTIHQWPATLVQPVGSPLSLECTVEGTSNPNLYWYRQAAGRGLQLLFYSVGIGQISSEVPQNLSASRPQDRQFILSSKKLLLSDSGFYLCAWSGGGPYEQYFGPGTRLTVT.